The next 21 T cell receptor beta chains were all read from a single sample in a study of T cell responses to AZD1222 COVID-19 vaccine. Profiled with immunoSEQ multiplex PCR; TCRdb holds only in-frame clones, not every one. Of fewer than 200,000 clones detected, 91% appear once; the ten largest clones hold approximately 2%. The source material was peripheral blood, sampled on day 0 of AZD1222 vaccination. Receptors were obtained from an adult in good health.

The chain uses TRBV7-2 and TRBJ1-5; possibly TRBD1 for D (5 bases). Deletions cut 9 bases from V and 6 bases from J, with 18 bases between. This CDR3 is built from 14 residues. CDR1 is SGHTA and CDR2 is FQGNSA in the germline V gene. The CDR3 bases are TGTGCCAGTTCCCCGGGAGGGCAGGGTCAGCCCCAGCATTTT. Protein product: CASSPGGQGQPQHF.

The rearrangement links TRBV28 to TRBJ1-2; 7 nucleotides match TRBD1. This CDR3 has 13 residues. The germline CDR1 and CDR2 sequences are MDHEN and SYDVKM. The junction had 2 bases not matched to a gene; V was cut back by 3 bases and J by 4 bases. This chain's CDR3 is CASSLDRIYGYTF. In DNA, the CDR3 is TGTGCCAGCAGTTTGGACAGGATCTATGGCTACACCTTC.

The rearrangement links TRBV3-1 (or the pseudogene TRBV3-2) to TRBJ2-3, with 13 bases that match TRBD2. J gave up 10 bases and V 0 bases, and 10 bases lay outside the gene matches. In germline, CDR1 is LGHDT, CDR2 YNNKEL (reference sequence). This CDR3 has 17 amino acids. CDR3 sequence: CASSQDSTSGGMDPQYF. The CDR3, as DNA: TGTGCCAGCAGCCAAGATTCGACTAGCGGGGGGATGGATCCGCAGTATTTT.

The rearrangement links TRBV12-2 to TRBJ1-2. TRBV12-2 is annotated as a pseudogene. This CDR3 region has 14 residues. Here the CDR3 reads CASRFEVGDYGYTF. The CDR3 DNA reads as TGTGCAAGTCGCTTCGAGGTGGGCGACTATGGCTACACCTTC.

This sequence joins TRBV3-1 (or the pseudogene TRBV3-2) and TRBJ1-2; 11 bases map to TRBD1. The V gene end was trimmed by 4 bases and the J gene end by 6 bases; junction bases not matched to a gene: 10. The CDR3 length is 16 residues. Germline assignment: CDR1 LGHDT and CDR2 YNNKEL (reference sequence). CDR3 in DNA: TGTGCCAGCAGCCCCTCGGACAGGGGGCGATGGCATGGCTACACCTTC. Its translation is CASSPSDRGRWHGYTF.

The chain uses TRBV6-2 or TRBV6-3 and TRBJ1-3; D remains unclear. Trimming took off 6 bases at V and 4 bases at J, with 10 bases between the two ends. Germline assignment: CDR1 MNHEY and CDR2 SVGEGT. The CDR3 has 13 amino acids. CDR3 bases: TGTGCCAGCAGCCCAACCGGGGGAAACACCATATATTTT. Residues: CASSPTGGNTIYF.

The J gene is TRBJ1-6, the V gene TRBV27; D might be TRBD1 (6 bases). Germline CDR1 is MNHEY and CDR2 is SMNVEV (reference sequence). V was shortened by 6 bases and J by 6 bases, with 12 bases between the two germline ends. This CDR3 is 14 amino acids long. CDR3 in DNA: TGTGCCAGCAGAGAGCGGGGGGCTAATTCACCCCTCCACTTT. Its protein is CASRERGANSPLHF.

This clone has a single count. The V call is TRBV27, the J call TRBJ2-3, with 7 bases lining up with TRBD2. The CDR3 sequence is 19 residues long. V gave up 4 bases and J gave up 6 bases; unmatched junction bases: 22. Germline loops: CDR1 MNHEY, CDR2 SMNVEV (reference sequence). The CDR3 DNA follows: TGTGCCAGCAGTTCGCCGGGACTAAGTTCACCTCAAAAGGGGGATACGCAGTATTTT. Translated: CASSSPGLSSPQKGDTQYF.

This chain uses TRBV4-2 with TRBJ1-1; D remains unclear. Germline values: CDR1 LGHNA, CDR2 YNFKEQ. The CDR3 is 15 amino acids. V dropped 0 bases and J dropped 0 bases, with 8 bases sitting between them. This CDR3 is CASSQDFSLNTEAFF. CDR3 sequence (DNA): TGTGCCAGCAGCCAAGATTTTTCCTTGAACACTGAAGCTTTCTTT.

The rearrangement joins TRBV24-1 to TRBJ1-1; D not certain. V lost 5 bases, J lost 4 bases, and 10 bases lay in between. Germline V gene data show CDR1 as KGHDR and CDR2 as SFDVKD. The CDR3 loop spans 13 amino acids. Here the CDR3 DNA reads TGTGCCACCAGTGCCTGGGCGAGCACTGAAGCTTTCTTT. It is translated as CATSAWASTEAFF.

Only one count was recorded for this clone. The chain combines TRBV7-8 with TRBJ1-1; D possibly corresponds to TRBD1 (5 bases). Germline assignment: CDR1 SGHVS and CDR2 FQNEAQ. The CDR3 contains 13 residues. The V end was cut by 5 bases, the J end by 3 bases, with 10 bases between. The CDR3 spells CASSRDGHTEAFF. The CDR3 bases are TGTGCCAGCAGCCGGGACGGCCACACTGAAGCTTTCTTT. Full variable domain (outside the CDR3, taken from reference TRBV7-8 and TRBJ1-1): GAGVSQSPRYKVAKRGQDVALRCDPISGHVSLFWYQQALGQGPEFLTYFQNEAQLDKSGLPSDRFFAERPEGSVSTLKIQRTQQEDSAVYLCASSRDGHTEAFFGQGTRLTVV.

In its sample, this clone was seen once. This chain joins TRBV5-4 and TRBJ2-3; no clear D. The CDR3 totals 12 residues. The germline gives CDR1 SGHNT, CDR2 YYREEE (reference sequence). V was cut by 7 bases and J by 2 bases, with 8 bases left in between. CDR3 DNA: TGTGCCAGCCGCCTCAACACAGATACGCAGTATTTT. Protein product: CASRLNTDTQYF.

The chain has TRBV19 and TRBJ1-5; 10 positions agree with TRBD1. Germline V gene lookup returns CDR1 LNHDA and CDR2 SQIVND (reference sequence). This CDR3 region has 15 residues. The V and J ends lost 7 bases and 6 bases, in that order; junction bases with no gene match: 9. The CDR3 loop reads CASKRDRGFAQPQHF. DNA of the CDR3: TGTGCCAGTAAAAGGGACAGGGGATTCGCTCAGCCCCAGCATTTT. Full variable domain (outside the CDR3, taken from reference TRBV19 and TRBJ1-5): DGGITQSPKYLFRKEGQNVTLSCEQNLNHDAMYWYRQDPGQGLRLIYYSQIVNDFQKGDIAEGYSVSREKKESFPLTVTSAQKNPTAFYLCASKRDRGFAQPQHFGDGTRLSIL.

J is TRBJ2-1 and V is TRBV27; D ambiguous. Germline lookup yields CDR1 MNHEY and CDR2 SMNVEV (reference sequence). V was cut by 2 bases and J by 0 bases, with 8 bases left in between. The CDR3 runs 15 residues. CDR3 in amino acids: CASSLGSSSYNEQFF. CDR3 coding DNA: TGTGCCAGCAGTTTAGGCAGTAGCTCCTACAATGAGCAGTTCTTC.

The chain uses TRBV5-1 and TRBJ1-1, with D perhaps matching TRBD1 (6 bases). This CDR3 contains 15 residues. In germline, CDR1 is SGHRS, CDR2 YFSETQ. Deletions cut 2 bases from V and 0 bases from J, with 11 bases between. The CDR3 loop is CASSLSGTLNTEAFF. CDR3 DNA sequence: TGCGCCAGCAGCTTATCGGGGACACTGAACACTGAAGCTTTCTTT.

DNA for the CDR3: TGCGCCAGCAGCGCCGGGGACACCATCTCCTACGAGCAGTACTTC. Translating gives CASSAGDTISYEQYF. V and J are TRBV5-1 and TRBJ2-7, with D perhaps matching TRBD1 (6 bases). The germline V gene encodes CDR1 SGHRS and CDR2 YFSETQ. V was cut by 4 bases and J by 0 bases, with 14 bases left in between. CDR3 size: 15 residues.

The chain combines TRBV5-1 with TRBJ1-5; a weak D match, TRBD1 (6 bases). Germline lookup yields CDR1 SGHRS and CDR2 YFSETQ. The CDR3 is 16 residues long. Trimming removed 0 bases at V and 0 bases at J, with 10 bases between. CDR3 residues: CASSLGTDYSNQPQHF. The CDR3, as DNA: TGCGCCAGCAGCTTGGGGACAGACTATAGCAATCAGCCCCAGCATTTT. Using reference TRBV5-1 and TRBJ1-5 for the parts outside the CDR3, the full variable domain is KAGVTQTPRYLIKTRGQQVTLSCSPISGHRSVSWYQQTPGQGLQFLFEYFSETQRNKGNFPGRFSGRQFSNSRSEMNVSTLELGDSALYLCASSLGTDYSNQPQHFGDGTRLSIL.

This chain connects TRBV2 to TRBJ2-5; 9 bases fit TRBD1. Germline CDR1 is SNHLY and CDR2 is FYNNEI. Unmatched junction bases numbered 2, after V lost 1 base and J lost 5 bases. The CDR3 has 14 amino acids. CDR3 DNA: TGTGCCAGCAGTGAAGACAGGGGGCGGGAGACCCAGTACTTC. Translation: CASSEDRGRETQYF.

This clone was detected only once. CDR3 residues: CASSPPGNTGELFF. CDR3 bases: TGTGCCAGCAGTCCCCCCGGGAACACCGGGGAGCTGTTTTTT. The rearrangement links TRBV28 to TRBJ2-2; D gene uncertain. The CDR3 sequence is 14 residues long. The germline V and J ends were trimmed by 5 bases and 1 base, with 8 bases remaining between them. Germline-derived CDR1 and CDR2 are MDHEN and SYDVKM.

This chain's CDR3 is CATSGVYANQPQHF. CDR3 coding DNA: TGTGCCACCAGTGGGGTTTATGCCAATCAGCCCCAGCATTTT. This chain joins TRBV11-2 and TRBJ1-5; no firm D call. This CDR3 comprises 14 residues. CDR1 SGHAT and CDR2 FQNNGV come from the germline V gene. With 10 bases removed from V and 3 bases from J, the gap between germline ends came to 16 bases.

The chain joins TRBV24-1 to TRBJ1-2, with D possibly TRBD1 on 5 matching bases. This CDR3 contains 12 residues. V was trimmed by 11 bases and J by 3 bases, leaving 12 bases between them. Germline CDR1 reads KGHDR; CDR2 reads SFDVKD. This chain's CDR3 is CAIGGWDYGYTF. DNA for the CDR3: TGTGCCATTGGGGGTTGGGACTATGGCTACACCTTC.